These T cell receptor beta chains were read from a single sample in a study of OX40 agonist ivuxolimab in advanced cancers. Using immunoSEQ multiplex PCR, the repertoire was profiled, and TCRdb retains in-frame clones only, with some absent. The table records under 100,000 clones, nearly 90% of them present only once. The sequences come from CD4+ or CD8+ T cells sorted from blood, collected in a trial of the OX40 agonist ivuxolimab. The receptors here all came from an adult with an advanced solid tumor such as melanoma, head and neck, liver or kidney cancer. Each CDR3 is given with its conserved first and last residue. Each record gives: clone size, D gene, J gene, V gene, CDR3 DNA, CDR3 protein. A D gene is named only where the DNA matches it firmly. Clone sizes are given selectively: once, few, many, or a class where the clone is expanded.

NA | NA | TRBJ1-5 | TRBV19 | TGTGCCAGTAGTTCGCCGGGGGGCGGCAATCAGCCCCAGCATTTT | CASSSPGGGNQPQHF
NA | NA | TRBJ1-6 | TRBV5-1 | TGCGCCAGCAGCTTGGGGCAGAATTCACCCCTCCACTTT | CASSLGQNSPLHF
NA | NA | TRBJ2-7 | TRBV11-2 | TGTGCCAGCAGCCCTATGATGGTCCACGAGCAGTACTTC | CASSPMMVHEQYF
NA | NA | TRBJ2-2 | TRBV28 | TGTGCCAGCAGTCCCTCGAGGGCGCATGGCACCGGGGAGCTGTTTTTT | CASSPSRAHGTGELFF
NA | NA | TRBJ1-1 | TRBV12-5 | TGTGCTAGTGCTTTTGGAACGCGCGCTGAAGCTTTCTTT | CASAFGTRAEAFF
NA | TRBD2 | TRBJ2-5 | TRBV2 | TGTGCCAGCAGTGAAGCGCAGGGCGGGAGACGGGAGACCCAGTACTTC | CASSEAQGGRRETQYF
NA | NA | TRBJ1-2 | TRBV2 | TGTGCCAGCAGTGAAGTGGTTGGCTACACCTTC | CASSEVVGYTF
NA | NA | TRBJ2-6 | TRBV4-1 | TGCGCCAGCAGCCAAGTGGGGACCGGGGCCAACGTCCTGACTTTC | CASSQVGTGANVLTF
NA | TRBD2 | TRBJ2-4 | TRBV5-1 | TGCGCCAGCAGCCCTTTAGGACTAGCGGGGGGCCTTGGCCAAAACATTCAGTACTTC | CASSPLGLAGGLGQNIQYF
NA | NA | TRBJ2-3 | TRBV29-1 | TGCAGCGGTTGCCCGGGAACAGATACGCAGTATTTT | CSGCPGTDTQYF
NA | TRBD1 | TRBJ1-5 | TRBV28 | TGTGCCAGCAAAGGAACGACAGGGGACAATCAGCCCCAGCATTTT | CASKGTTGDNQPQHF
NA | NA | TRBJ2-2 | TRBV5-1 | TGCGCCAGCAGCTATCGACAGCGGAACACCGGGGAGCTGTTTTTT | CASSYRQRNTGELFF
once | NA | TRBJ2-7 | TRBV15 | TGTGCCACCAGCAGGGGCAGATCCTACGAGCAGTACTTC | CATSRGRSYEQYF
NA | NA | TRBJ1-1 | TRBV5-1 | TGCGCCAGCAGCTTGAAGATTAGGGGTTTAGGGTCTGGGAACACTGAAGCTTTCTTT | CASSLKIRGLGSGNTEAFF
NA | NA | TRBJ2-7 | TRBV27 | TGTGCCAGCACCCGGCAGGGATGGGACGAGCAGTACTTC | CASTRQGWDEQYF
NA | NA | TRBJ1-6 | TRBV5-4 | TGTGCCGGCAGCTTAGGGGCGAGCTCCTATAATTCACCCCTCCACTTT | CAGSLGASSYNSPLHF
NA | NA | TRBJ2-7 | TRBV28 | TGTGCCAGCAGTCGCTACGAGCAGTACTTC | CASSRYEQYF
NA | NA | TRBJ2-5 | TRBV7-9 | TGTGCCAGCAGCTTACGGGTTGGGGGAGGAGGAGAGACCCAGTACTTC | CASSLRVGGGGETQYF
NA | TRBD1 | TRBJ1-2 | TRBV5-1 | TGCGCCAGCAGCATAGGACAGGGCTTGTCCTATGGCTACACCTTC | CASSIGQGLSYGYTF
NA | NA | TRBJ1-3 | TRBV6-1 | TGTGCCAGCAGTGAAGTGGCCGGGGGCAGGGGAAACACCATATATTTT | CASSEVAGGRGNTIYF
NA | NA | TRBJ1-1 | TRBV5-1 | TGCGCCAGCACCGAGGGCAGCTTTTTGAACACTGAAGCTTTCTTT | CASTEGSFLNTEAFF
NA | NA | TRBJ2-7 | TRBV4-1 | TGCGCCAGCAGCCAAGAGCGGGGACTCCCCAGTCAGCAGTACTTC | CASSQERGLPSQQYF
NA | NA | TRBJ1-2 | TRBV29-1 | TGCAGCGTTGAAGGAGTGGGGCCAAACTATGGCTACACCTTC | CSVEGVGPNYGYTF
NA | TRBD1 | TRBJ1-1 | TRBV6-5 | TGTGCCAGTAAGGGGGCTGTATGGTCCCCTGAAGCTTTCTTT | CASKGAVWSPEAFF
NA | NA | TRBJ2-1 | TRBV28 | TGTGCCAGCAGTTTGAACGTACCCAATGAGCAGTTCTTC | CASSLNVPNEQFF
NA | NA | TRBJ2-2 | TRBV5-1 | TGCGCCAGCAGCTTGGCGTTAGCCGCAACCGGGGAGCTGTTTTTT | CASSLALAATGELFF
NA | TRBD1 | TRBJ1-2 | TRBV19 | TGTGCCAGTACGGAAGGGACAGGCTGGAACTATGGCTACACCTTC | CASTEGTGWNYGYTF
NA | TRBD2 | TRBJ2-1 | TRBV5-1 | TGCGCCAGCAGCAAGACTAGCGGGAGGCATAATGAGCAGTTCTTC | CASSKTSGRHNEQFF
few | NA | TRBJ1-5 | TRBV6-1 | TGTGCCAGCAGTGGTAGGGACCGGTGGAGCAATCAGCCCCAGCATTTT | CASSGRDRWSNQPQHF
NA | NA | TRBJ1-4 | TRBV30 | TGTGCCTGGAGTGTACAGGCGTCAGGAGGTGAAAAACTGTTTTTT | CAWSVQASGGEKLFF
NA | NA | TRBJ1-2 | TRBV6-1 | TGTGCCAGCTCCACGCGGGATGCGTATCGGGGCTACACCTTC | CASSTRDAYRGYTF
NA | NA | TRBJ1-1 | TRBV19 | TGTGCCAGCCATCATCAGGGGAACACTGAAGCTTTCTTT | CASHHQGNTEAFF
NA | TRBD2 | TRBJ2-5 | TRBV11-1 | TGTGCCAGCAGCTTAGGCCCAGCGGGAGGCCAAGAGACCCAGTACTTC | CASSLGPAGGQETQYF
NA | NA | TRBJ1-2 | TRBV6-6 | TGTGCCAGCAGAGGCAGTCTTTATGGCTACACCTTC | CASRGSLYGYTF
NA | TRBD2 | TRBJ2-4 | TRBV7-9 | TGTGCCAGCAGCTTAGTAGCGGGAGGGCCGAGGAACATTCAGTACTTC | CASSLVAGGPRNIQYF
NA | NA | TRBJ2-7 | TRBV19 | TGTGCCAGTAGTAACCTCGGGACCTACGAGCAGTACTTC | CASSNLGTYEQYF
once | NA | TRBJ1-1 | TRBV10-1 | TGCGCCAGCAGTGAGTCGGGTAGGAACACTGAAGCTTTCTTT | CASSESGRNTEAFF
NA | TRBD1 | TRBJ2-1 | TRBV5-1 | TGCGCCAGCAGCTTGGGACAGGGTACTGAGCAGTTCTTC | CASSLGQGTEQFF
NA | NA | TRBJ1-5 | TRBV4-2 | TGTGCCAGCAGCCAAGATCGTGGGGCTGAGAATCAGCCCCAGCATTTT | CASSQDRGAENQPQHF
NA | NA | TRBJ1-6 | TRBV5-8 | TGTGCCAGCAGCTTGCTGGGGGGTAATTCACCCCTCCACTTT | CASSLLGGNSPLHF
NA | NA | TRBJ2-5 | TRBV5-1 | TGCGCCAGCAGACAGGGAAGGACCCAGGGGGAGACCCAGTACTTC | CASRQGRTQGETQYF
NA | NA | TRBJ1-6 | TRBV10-3 | TGTGCCATCAGTGAGGGTAGGGCAGGGGCCGATTCACCCCTCCACTTT | CAISEGRAGADSPLHF
NA | NA | TRBJ2-5 | TRBV19 | TGTGCCAGTAGTACCATTCTTCAGGGGTCAGAGACCCAGTACTTC | CASSTILQGSETQYF
NA | TRBD2 | TRBJ2-3 | TRBV9 | TGTGCCAGCAGCGTAGAAGCGGGGTTTGGCGCAGATACGCAGTATTTT | CASSVEAGFGADTQYF
NA | NA | TRBJ1-2 | TRBV5-1 | TGCGCCAGCAGCGTGGGGGCGACAGCTCGCTATGGCTACACCTTC | CASSVGATARYGYTF
NA | NA | TRBJ1-6 | TRBV5-1 | TGCGCCAGCAGCTTGGGGAGGGACTCTAATTCACCCCTCCACTTT | CASSLGRDSNSPLHF
NA | NA | TRBJ2-3 | TRBV11-2 | TGTGCCAGCAGCGTCCAGGGCCAGATAGATACGCAGTATTTT | CASSVQGQIDTQYF
NA | TRBD2 | TRBJ2-7 | TRBV6-1 | TGTGCCAGCAGTGCAAGCGGGGCAGCCTACGAGCAGTACTTC | CASSASGAAYEQYF